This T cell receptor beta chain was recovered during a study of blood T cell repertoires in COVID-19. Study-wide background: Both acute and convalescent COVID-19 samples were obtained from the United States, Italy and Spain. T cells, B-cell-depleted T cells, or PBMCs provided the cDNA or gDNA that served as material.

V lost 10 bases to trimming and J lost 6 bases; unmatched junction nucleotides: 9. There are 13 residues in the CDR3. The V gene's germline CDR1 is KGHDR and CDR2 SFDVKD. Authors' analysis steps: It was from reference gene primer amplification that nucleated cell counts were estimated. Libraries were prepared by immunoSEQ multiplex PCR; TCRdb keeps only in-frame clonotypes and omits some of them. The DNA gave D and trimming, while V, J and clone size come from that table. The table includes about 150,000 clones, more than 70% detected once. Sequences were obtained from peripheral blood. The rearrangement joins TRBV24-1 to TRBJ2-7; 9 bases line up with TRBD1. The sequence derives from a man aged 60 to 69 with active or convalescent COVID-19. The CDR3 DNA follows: TGTGCCACATCGGGGACAGGGACTATCGAGCAGTACTTC. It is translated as CATSGTGTIEQYF.